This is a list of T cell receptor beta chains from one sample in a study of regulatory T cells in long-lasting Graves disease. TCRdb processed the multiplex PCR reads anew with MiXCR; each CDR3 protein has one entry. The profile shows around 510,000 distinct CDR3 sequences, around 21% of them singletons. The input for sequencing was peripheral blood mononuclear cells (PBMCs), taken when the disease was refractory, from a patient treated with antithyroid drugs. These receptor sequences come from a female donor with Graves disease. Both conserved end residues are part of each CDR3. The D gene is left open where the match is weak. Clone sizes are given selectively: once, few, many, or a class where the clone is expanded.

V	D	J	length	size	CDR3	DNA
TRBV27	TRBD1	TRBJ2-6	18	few	CASSFVTGRYSGANVLTF	TGTGCCAGCAGTTTTGTGACAGGGAGATACTCTGGGGCCAACGTCCTGACTTTC
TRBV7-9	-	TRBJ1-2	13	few	CASSLYFAGGYTF	TGTGCCAGCAGCTTATATTTCGCTGGTGGCTACACCTTC
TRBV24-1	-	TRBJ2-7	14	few	CATSDSYPSYEQYF	TGTGCCACCAGTGATTCTTACCCTTCCTACGAGCAGTACTTC
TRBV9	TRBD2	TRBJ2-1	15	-	CASSVGIVGTSGKFF	TGTGCCAGCAGCGTAGGCATTGTGGGGACTAGCGGGAAGTTCTTC
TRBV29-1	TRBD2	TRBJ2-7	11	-	CSVDGGDEQHF	TGCAGCGTTGACGGGGGGGACGAGCAGCACTTC
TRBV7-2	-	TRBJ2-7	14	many	CASSQHPGSYEQYF	TGTGCCAGCAGCCAGCATCCAGGGAGCTACGAGCAGTACTTC
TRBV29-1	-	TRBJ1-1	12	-	CSVAWGTTEAFF	TGCAGCGTTGCTTGGGGAACCACTGAAGCTTTCTTT
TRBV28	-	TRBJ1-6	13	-	CASSFTGNSPLHF	TGTGCCAGCAGTTTTACGGGGAATTCACCCCTCCACTTT
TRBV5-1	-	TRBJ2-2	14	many	CASSLRGRDGELFF	TGCGCCAGCAGCTTGCGGGGTAGAGACGGGGAGCTGTTTTTT
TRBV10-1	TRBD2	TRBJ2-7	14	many	CASSDTSGPYEQYF	TGCGCCAGCAGTGATACTAGCGGGCCCTACGAGCAGTACTTC
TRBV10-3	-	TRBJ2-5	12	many	CAISESSETQYF	TGTGCCATCAGTGAGTCGTCAGAGACCCAGTACTTC
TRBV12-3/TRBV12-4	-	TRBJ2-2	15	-	CASSLGSESTGELFF	TGTGCCAGCAGTTTGGGGAGCGAGAGCACCGGGGAGCTGTTTTTT
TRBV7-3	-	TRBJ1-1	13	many	CASSLMVGTEAFF	TGTGCCAGCAGCTTAATGGTCGGCACTGAAGCTTTCTTT
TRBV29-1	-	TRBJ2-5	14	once	CSVEEKTRGESQYF	TGCAGCGTTGAAGAAAAAACAAGGGGGGAGTCCCAGTACTTC
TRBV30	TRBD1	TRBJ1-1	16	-	CAWSVSPDRVSAEAFF	TGTGCCTGGAGTGTATCGCCTGACAGGGTATCGGCTGAAGCTTTCTTT
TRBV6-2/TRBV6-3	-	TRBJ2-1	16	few	CASSYSTEVGYNEQFF	TGTGCCAGCAGTTACTCGACAGAGGTAGGGTACAATGAGCAGTTCTTC
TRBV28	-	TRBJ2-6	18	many	CASSLFLPTGPPANVLTF	TGTGCCAGCAGTTTATTCCTCCCGACAGGCCCTCCTGCCAACGTCCTGACTTTC
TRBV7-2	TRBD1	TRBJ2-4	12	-	CASSSGQTSQYF	TGTGCCAGCAGCTCGGGACAGACCTCCCAGTACTTC
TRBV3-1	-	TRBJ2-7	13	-	CASSRTQAYEQYF	TGTGCCAGCAGCCGAACACAGGCCTACGAGCAGTACTTC
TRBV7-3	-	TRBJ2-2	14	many	CASSFRKNTGELFF	TGTGCCAGCAGCTTCCGCAAGAACACCGGGGAGCTGTTTTTT
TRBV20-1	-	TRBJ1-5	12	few	CSARRGDQPQHF	TGCAGTGCCCGGCGGGGGGACCAGCCCCAGCATTTT
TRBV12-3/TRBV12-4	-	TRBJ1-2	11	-	CACEGPGGYTF	TGTGCCTGCGAGGGGCCGGGAGGCTACACCTTC
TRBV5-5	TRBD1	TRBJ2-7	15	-	CGLGQGPSPLRGQYF	TGTGGATTGGGACAGGGGCCCTCCCCTCTACGAGGGCAGTACTTC
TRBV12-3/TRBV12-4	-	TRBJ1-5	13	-	CASSIIQGQPQHF	TGTGCCAGCAGCATAATCCAGGGTCAGCCCCAGCATTTT
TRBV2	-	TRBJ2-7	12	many	CASSRDGSSGYF	TGTGCCAGCAGTCGGGACGGTTCGAGTGGGTACTTC
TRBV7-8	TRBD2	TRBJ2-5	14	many	CASSLWDYPISQYF	TGTGCCAGCAGCTTATGGGACTATCCCATATCTCAGTACTTC
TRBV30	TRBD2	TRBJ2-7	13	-	CAFQAGGLREQYF	TGTGCCTTCCAAGCGGGAGGCCTCCGTGAGCAGTACTTC
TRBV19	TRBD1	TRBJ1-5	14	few	CASSPGGGGGPQHF	TGTGCCAGTAGCCCAGGGGGGGGTGGGGGACCCCAGCATTTT
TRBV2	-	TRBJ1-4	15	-	CASSVLRGTMEKLFF	TGTGCCAGCAGCGTCCTGAGGGGCACGATGGAAAAACTGTTTTTT
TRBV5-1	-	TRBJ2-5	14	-	CASSLGEWGETQYF	TGCGCCAGCAGCTTGGGCGAATGGGGGGAGACCCAGTACTTC
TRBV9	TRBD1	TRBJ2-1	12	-	CASSEQGGEQFF	TGTGCCAGCAGCGAACAGGGGGGTGAGCAGTTCTTC
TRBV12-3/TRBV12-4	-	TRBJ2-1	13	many	CASTMTSPGEQFF	TGTGCCAGCACCATGACAAGCCCTGGCGAGCAGTTCTTC
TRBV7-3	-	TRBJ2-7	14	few	CASSLMAGSPEQYF	TGTGCCAGCAGCTTAATGGCCGGGAGCCCCGAGCAGTACTTC
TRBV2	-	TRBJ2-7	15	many	CASSEDGTGAYEQYF	TGTGCCAGCAGTGAAGATGGGACGGGAGCCTACGAGCAGTACTTC
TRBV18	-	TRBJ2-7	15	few	CASSPPLGFAYEQYF	TGTGCCAGCTCACCACCGCTAGGGTTCGCCTACGAGCAGTACTTC
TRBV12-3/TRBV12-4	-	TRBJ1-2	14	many	CASTRIGADYGYTF	TGTGCCAGCACCCGTATCGGGGCTGACTATGGCTACACCTTC
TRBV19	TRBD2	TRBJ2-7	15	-	CASSITLAEVWEQYF	TGTGCCAGTAGTATAACCCTAGCGGAAGTCTGGGAGCAGTACTTC
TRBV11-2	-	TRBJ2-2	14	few	CASSLGGAPGELFF	TGTGCCAGCAGCTTAGGTGGGGCCCCCGGGGAGCTGTTTTTT
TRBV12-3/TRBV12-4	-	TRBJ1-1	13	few	CASSLAPGKEAFF	TGTGCCAGCAGTTTAGCGCCGGGGAAAGAAGCTTTCTTT
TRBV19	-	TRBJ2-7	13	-	CASSMEHSYEQYF	TGTGCCAGTAGTATGGAGCACTCCTACGAGCAGTACTTC
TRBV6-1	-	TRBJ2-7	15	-	CASSTWTGRDHEQYF	TGTGCCAGCAGTACCTGGACAGGGAGGGATCACGAGCAGTACTTC
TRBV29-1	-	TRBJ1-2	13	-	CSVEFTLGNGYTF	TGCAGCGTTGAATTCACCCTCGGAAATGGCTACACCTTC
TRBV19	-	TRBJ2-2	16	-	CASKRSTLGNTGELFF	TGTGCCAGTAAGCGTTCTACCCTGGGGAACACCGGGGAGCTGTTTTTT
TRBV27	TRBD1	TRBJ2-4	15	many	CASSLSRGRKNIQYF	TGTGCCAGCAGTTTATCCAGGGGGCGAAAAAACATTCAGTACTTC
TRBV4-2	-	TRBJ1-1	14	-	CASSQLTWDTEAFF	TGTGCCAGCAGCCAACTAACTTGGGACACTGAAGCTTTCTTT
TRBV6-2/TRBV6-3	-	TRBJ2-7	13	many	CASSFGLHYEQYF	TGTGCCAGCAGTTTTGGACTACACTACGAGCAGTACTTC
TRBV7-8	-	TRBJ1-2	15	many	CASSLEKGINYGYTF	TGTGCCAGCAGCTTAGAGAAGGGTATTAACTATGGCTACACCTTC
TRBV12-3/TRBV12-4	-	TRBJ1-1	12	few	CASSITGIEAFF	TGTGCCAGCAGTATAACAGGGATTGAAGCTTTCTTT
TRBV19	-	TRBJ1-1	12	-	CASSALGPEAFF	TGTGCCAGTAGTGCCCTCGGGCCTGAAGCTTTCTTT
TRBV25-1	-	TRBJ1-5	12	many	CASKEGNQPQHF	TGTGCCAGCAAGGAAGGCAATCAGCCCCAGCATTTT
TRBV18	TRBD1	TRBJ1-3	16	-	CASHLPDRAFGNTIYF	TGTGCCAGCCATCTCCCGGACAGGGCTTTTGGAAACACCATATATTTT
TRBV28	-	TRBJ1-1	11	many	CASITNTEAFF	TGTGCCAGCATCACAAACACTGAAGCTTTCTTT
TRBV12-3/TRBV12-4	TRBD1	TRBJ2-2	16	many	CASSLSQGASGGELFF	TGTGCCAGCAGTTTAAGCCAGGGGGCTTCAGGCGGGGAGCTGTTTTTT
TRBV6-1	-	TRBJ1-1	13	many	CASSTGTNTEAFF	TGTGCCAGCAGTACCGGGACGAACACTGAAGCTTTCTTT